A selection of T cell receptor beta chains follows, all from one sample in a study of human T cells and chemical hapten exposure. TCRdb itself ran the RACE reads through MiXCR, one entry per CDR3 protein. Here the sample spans a few hundred thousand distinct CDR3 sequences, about 4.4% being singletons. Here the sequenced sample was whole blood, taken in connection with sensitization to the hapten diphenylcyclopropenone (DPC). The receptors stem from a woman in her 50s with alopecia areata. Some clones in this sample may be carry-over from other donors' samples. The conserved cysteine and the conserved F or W are not part of the CDR3 here.

v_gene,j_gene,CDR3aa
TRBV23-1,TRBJ2-3,ASSQSARGGADTQY
TRBV20-1,TRBJ2-1,SAREMRFGLAVEEQF
TRBV12-3/TRBV12-4,TRBJ2-1,ASSLSPAGEQF
TRBV18,TRBJ2-7,ASSGDGPYEQY
TRBV13,TRBJ2-7,ASSLVAGMNEQY
TRBV4-3,TRBJ2-3,ASSQDWAGGGDTQY
TRBV6-1,TRBJ2-3,ASLDSWVADTQY
TRBV2,TRBJ1-6,ASSAGQGDSPLH
TRBV7-9,TRBJ1-4,ASSWPGQGDEKLF
TRBV6-5,TRBJ2-2,ASRPTSGGGRELF
TRBV28,TRBJ2-7,ASSLRLSPYEQY
TRBV10-3,TRBJ2-1,AISNRQGEQF